This entry lists 11 T cell receptor beta chains sequenced from one sample in a study of T-cell memory formation after mild COVID-19. TCRdb re-called the 5' RACE reads through MiXCR, storing one row per CDR3 protein. The sample includes 150,000 to 200,000 distinct CDR3 sequences, under 14% of them seen just once. Sequenced: PBMCs or a T cell subset sorted from them (not recorded which). These receptors originate from a young man who had mild COVID-19 (a few samples of this study predate the infection). Cell type and time point are not known.

This clonotype was counted between two and nine times. The rearrangement uses TRBV10-3 and TRBJ2-1; 9 bases are a match to TRBD2. V shed 2 bases and J 0 bases; nucleotides not matched to a gene: 5. The CDR3 extends over 17 amino acids. Germline V gene lookup returns CDR1 ENHRY and CDR2 SYGVKD. The CDR3 is CAISEAGGQSSYNEQFF. The DNA of the CDR3 is TGTGCCATCAGTGAGGCGGGGGGGCAAAGCTCCTACAATGAGCAGTTCTTC.

The genes are TRBV19 and TRBJ1-4; D is undetermined. The V gene lost 5 bases and the J gene lost 4 bases, with 8 bases spanning the gap. Germline CDR1 and CDR2: LNHDA and SQIVND (reference sequence). The CDR3 runs to 13 residues. CDR3 sequence: CASSFRFNEKLFF. CDR3 nucleotide sequence: TGTGCCAGTAGTTTCAGATTTAATGAAAAACTGTTTTTT.

This chain uses TRBV7-9 with TRBJ1-2; D is ambiguous. Germline V gives CDR1 SEHNR, CDR2 FQNEAQ (reference sequence). The V end lost 1 base, the J end lost 6 bases, and 6 bases lay between the germline ends. The CDR3 is made up of 12 amino acids. CDR3 bases: TGTGCCAGCAGCTTAGAGGGCCATGGCTACACCTTC. This gives the protein CASSLEGHGYTF.

At least ten counts were recorded for this clonotype. The chain couples TRBV5-6 to TRBJ2-1; D ambiguous. CDR1 and CDR2 (germline): SGHDT, YYEEEE. V shed 2 bases and J shed 7 bases, with 4 bases lying between them. CDR3 length: 11 residues. Here the CDR3 DNA reads TGTGCCAGCAGCTTTAGTAATGAGCAGTTCTTC. Translated: CASSFSNEQFF.

The chain recombines TRBV4-2 with TRBJ1-3; D gene ambiguous. The CDR3 is 18 amino acids. The germline gives CDR1 LGHNA, CDR2 YNFKEQ. Trimming took off 1 base at V and 0 bases at J, with 16 bases between the two ends. CDR3 DNA sequence: TGTGCCAGCAGCCAAGTTGGTCGGGCAGGCTACTCTGGAAACACCATATATTTT. It codes for CASSQVGRAGYSGNTIYF.

The table lists this clonotype with a few counts. The rearrangement uses TRBV25-1 and TRBJ2-7; 8 bases are a match to TRBD1. This CDR3 spans 17 amino acids. The V gene end was trimmed by 2 bases and the J gene end by 0 bases; junction bases not matched to a gene: 9. Germline V gene lookup returns CDR1 MGHDK and CDR2 SYGVNS. CDR3 sequence reads: CASSERAGTGYSYEQYF. The CDR3 DNA sequence: TGTGCCAGCAGTGAACGCGCCGGGACAGGCTACTCCTACGAGCAGTACTTC.

The chain couples TRBV2 to TRBJ2-5; 7 nucleotides match TRBD2. The CDR3 is 16 amino acids. Germline loops: CDR1 SNHLY, CDR2 FYNNEI. V trimming: 1 base; J trimming: 2 bases; junction bases outside the gene matches: 7. CDR3: CASSEGPGGGQETQYF. CDR3 in DNA: TGTGCCAGCAGTGAAGGTCCGGGGGGTGGGCAAGAGACCCAGTACTTC.

This rearrangement joins TRBV9 to TRBJ1-3, with D hard to call. Germline V gives CDR1 SGDLS, CDR2 YYNGEE. V dropped 2 bases and J dropped 0 bases, with 6 bases sitting between them. The CDR3 spans 14 residues. CDR3 amino acids: CASSVGNSGNTIYF. The CDR3 bases are TGTGCCAGCAGCGTGGGTAACTCTGGAAACACCATATATTTT.

This clonotype was picked up a small number of times. The chain links TRBV20-1 to TRBJ1-4; possibly TRBD1 for D (5 bases). The CDR3 totals 15 residues. V was shortened by 1 base and J by 4 bases, with 13 bases between the two germline ends. Per the germline V gene, CDR1 is DFQATT and CDR2 is SNEGSKA (reference sequence). The CDR3 loop reads CSARVGQINNEKLFF. DNA for the CDR3: TGCAGTGCTAGAGTTGGACAAATTAATAATGAAAAACTGTTTTTT.

This clonotype has a count of ten or more. The genes are TRBV20-1 and TRBJ2-5, with D perhaps being TRBD1 or TRBD2 (5 bases each). The germline CDR1 and CDR2 sequences are DFQATT and SNEGSKA (reference sequence). The CDR3 consists of 13 residues. V was trimmed by 5 bases and J by 2 bases, leaving 12 bases between them. The CDR3 reads CSARDLAQETQYF. CDR3 coding DNA: TGCAGTGCTCGGGACCTGGCGCAAGAGACCCAGTACTTC.

The table lists this clonotype with many counts. The chain combines TRBV19 with TRBJ1-2, with 7 bases that match TRBD1. Unmatched junction bases numbered 6, after V lost 6 bases and J lost 2 bases. CDR3 size: 14 residues. Germline values: CDR1 LNHDA, CDR2 SQIVND (reference sequence). For the CDR3, the DNA is TGTGCCAGTAGAGCCCCGGGACAGAACTATGGCTACACCTTC. Translated: CASRAPGQNYGYTF.